The present TCR beta chain was sequenced within a study of a mutant IDH1 vaccine in newly diagnosed glioma. Study as a whole: Sex among treated patients split 62.5% male, approximately 38% female; mean age was roughly 40 years. Prior therapy was radiotherapy, temozolomide, or both; most received both.

CDR1 MNHNS and CDR2 SASEGT come from the germline V gene. The CDR3 is 14 amino acids. The germline V and J ends were trimmed by 5 bases and 5 bases, with 12 bases remaining between them. To note about this clone: The sample contains more than one DNA sequence encoding this CDR3.

Indicated time point: baseline, week 1 (first vaccination visit). As to treatment: pre-vaccination baseline after standard-of-care therapy. Profiling relied on immunoSEQ multiplex PCR, and the TCRdb table lists in-frame clones only, not all of them. Seen here are about 92,000 clones, around four fifths observed once, and the top ten hold less than 8.5%. The TCR was taken from a man aged 40-50 years with glioma. The starting material was PBMCs, obtained from a glioma patient treated with radiotherapy, temozolomide or both. The chain uses TRBV6-1 and TRBJ1-4; no firm D call. The DNA of the CDR3 is TGTGCCAGCAGTCCTCGGACGGGAAATGAAAAACTGTTTTTT. Its translation: CASSPRTGNEKLFF.